The text below deals with one T cell receptor (beta chain). This clone was counted only a few times. Which antigen it targets is not known. Base qualities are missing; no much larger clone stands one base away. The sample is drawn from a study of shared clonotypes between healthy human individuals (TCRdb year 2020). General notes on the study: Two women and a few men aged 18 to 49 years were included in the cohort. To increase sequencing depth and limit assay-specific biases, different laboratories used diverse techniques to prepare libraries and sequence TCR repertoires. The study deeply sequenced blood TCR repertoires of five healthy adults to estimate repertoire size and the extent of clonotype sharing between individuals. For each donor, CD4 naive and CD4 memory were each given three plates, CD8 naive was given two plates, and CD8 memory was given one plate. Between about 0.9 and 8.9 billion PBMCs per donor were obtained by leukapheresis.

The donors were healthy, HIV-negative adults with no recently reported acute infections or vaccinations. All donors were Caucasian adults living in Nashville, Tennessee, USA. CD4+ T cells were enriched by magnetic negative selection, after which naive cells were positively selected on CD45RA and the negative fraction was taken as the memory subset. After blood collection by leukapheresis, PBMCs were isolated using Ficoll-Histopaque density gradient centrifugation and then cryopreserved in the vapor phase of liquid nitrogen. Purity and quantity of every magnetically sorted T cell population were checked by analytical flow cytometry. Genomic DNA was isolated from every sorted fraction and measured by UV absorbance on a Nanodrop 2000c. There are 15 amino acids in the CDR3, from cysteine to phenylalanine inclusive. Kept here is only the CDR3 DNA, which spans 45 bases and is read in frame from base 1. Deletion took 5 bases off V and 0 bases off J, with a span of 8 bases between the germline ends. The germline V gene (reference sequence) sets CDR1 to LNHDA and CDR2 to SQIVND.

Using the deep immunoSEQ assay, multiplex PCR amplified TCR CDR3 regions from genomic DNA. Extracted genomic DNA from each cell subset was spread evenly across all wells of several immunoSEQ 96-well plates, with each plate serving as a replicate. For sorted subsets, roughly 190 ng of genomic DNA, equivalent to 25,000 to 35,000 T cell genomes, went into each replicate PCR. Purified libraries were quantified with a Qubit 3.0 fluorometer, sized on a Bioanalyzer 2100, and re-quantified with the KAPA Library Quantification kit. Every immunoSEQ 96-well plate was sequenced on a separate single-read 150-cycle Illumina NextSeq 550 flow cell. On the study's bioinformatics: Because only junctional sequences without quality scores were contained in the immunoSEQ output, filtering matching that applied to full-length reads could not be performed. To assign V/J genes and CDR3, sequences were annotated using PyIR, a Python wrapper for IgBLAST v1.9, with IMGT germline references. Reads were removed for weak V/J assignments (E-value above 1e-6), missing CDR3, stop codons, out-of-frame junctions, or ambiguous translated residues. V3J clonotypes were defined as sequences sharing the same inferred V gene, J gene, and CDR3 amino acid sequence. The percentage overlap between two repertoires was calculated by dividing the number of shared unique clonotypes by the size of the smaller repertoire. RTK rarefaction, the Chao1 estimator, and Recon v2.1 estimates of unobserved clonotypes were used to assess repertoire richness. Generation probabilities were computed with OLGA for all TCRbeta clonotypes obtained by the gDNA method from a few donors. Entries here come from immuneACCESS through TCRdb and include only in-frame sequences with V and J called. Some clones fail to appear in such tables; in the studies checked, an unresolved V gene covers under half of the shortfall, and the cause of the remainder is unknown. V and J calls and clone size are copied from that table; D and trimming were computed from the DNA. The sample data list about 1.1 million clones, and 70% to 80% of these were observed just once. The biggest ten clones account for 0.89% of the sample.

What the study reported, not specific to this receptor: Higher generation probabilities were observed for clonotypes shared by all four sorted-subset donors than for non-shared clonotypes. Naive subsets generally had larger estimated clonotype richness than memory subsets did. Even with the large sequencing depth, rarefaction of the sorted-subset datasets indicated that sequencing was incomplete. The small number of donors limited the genetic and exposure-history diversity represented. Across four donors, approximately 5% of naive CD4, around 3.5% of naive CD8, 2% to 2.5% of memory CD4, and approximately 0.4% of memory CD8 clonotypes were shared. Based on pairwise subsampling, the degree of clonotype sharing among donors was expected to be affected by sequencing depth. Sampling was restricted to blood, and TCR repertoires in tissue are likely to differ from TCR repertoires in blood.

The receptor chain draws on TRBV19 and TRBJ2-6; confidence is insufficient to name the D gene. The sample taken for sequencing was memory CD4+ T cells from PBMCs. In the paper's terms, the cell subset or site label means: CD45RA-negative fraction. The clonotype comes from a young man in good health. Some clones in this sample may be carry-over from other donors' samples. In nucleotides, the sequence is TGTGCCAGTAGTTTCGACGGCTCTGGGGCCAACGTCCTGACTTTC. Translated, this gives CASSFDGSGANVLTF. Supplemented by the reference TRBV19 and TRBJ2-6 proteins around the CDR3, the complete variable domain is DGGITQSPKYLFRKEGQNVTLSCEQNLNHDAMYWYRQDPGQGLRLIYYSQIVNDFQKGDIAEGYSVSREKKESFPLTVTSAQKNPTAFYLCASSFDGSGANVLTFGAGSRLTVL.